This T cell receptor (beta chain) was retrieved from a study of blood T cell repertoires in COVID-19. As processed by the authors: It was from reference gene primer amplification that nucleated cell counts were estimated. TCRdb keeps only in-frame clones here, not all; method: immunoSEQ multiplex PCR. The V and J calls and clone size come from that table; D and trimming were worked out from the DNA. The top ten clones hold about 1.5% of a sample with 350,000 to 500,000 clones, 88% of them seen once. This CDR3 contains 17 residues. J lost 3 bases, V lost 1 base, and 6 bases had no gene match. Germline lookup yields CDR1 SGHTA and CDR2 FQGNSA. Each participant's cohort was designated according to participant-reported clinical history.

The source is a young woman who had been exposed to COVID-19. Source material: PBMCs or T cells enriched from blood (not recorded which). The chain employs TRBV7-2 and TRBJ1-4, with 9 bases aligning to TRBD1. Written as DNA, the CDR3 is TGTGCCAGCAGCTTAGGGGACAGGGTGCGGGCTAATGAAAAACTGTTTTTT. Protein product: CASSLGDRVRANEKLFF.